The 21 T cell receptor beta chains listed next were all sequenced from one sample in a study of blood T cell repertoires in COVID-19. Produced via immunoSEQ multiplex PCR; TCRdb's table is partial and in-frame only. The sample has roughly 240,000 clones; approximately 90% are singletons. The sequenced sample consisted of PBMCs or T cells enriched from blood (not recorded which). These receptor sequences come from a man aged 50-59 years who had been exposed to COVID-19.

The chain has TRBV10-3 and TRBJ1-6, with a weak D call TRBD1 (5 bases). The CDR3 contains 15 residues. V was shortened by 3 bases and J by 4 bases, with 10 bases between the two germline ends. Germline CDR1 and CDR2: ENHRY and SYGVKD. The CDR3 region has the DNA TGTGCCATCAGTGATGAGACAGATTATAATTCACCCCTCCACTTT. Translation gives CAISDETDYNSPLHF.

The rearrangement uses TRBV30 and TRBJ2-7; D perhaps matches TRBD2 (5 bases). Germline V gives CDR1 GTSNPN, CDR2 SVGIG (reference sequence). This CDR3 has 13 residues. V lost 0 bases, J lost 3 bases, and 9 bases lay in between. CDR3 amino acids: CAWSVRGFYEQYV. CDR3 DNA sequence: TGTGCCTGGAGTGTACGGGGTTTCTACGAGCAGTACGTC.

The chain has TRBV2 and TRBJ1-5, with 7 bases that match TRBD1. Germline loops: CDR1 SNHLY, CDR2 FYNNEI. The CDR3 sequence is 14 residues long. Trimming cost V 6 bases and J 7 bases; bases outside gene matches: 9. As DNA, the CDR3 is TGTGCCAGCAGACTAAGGACAGGCGAACAGCCCCAGCATTTT. Encoded protein: CASRLRTGEQPQHF.

With respect to this clone: This sample also contains other DNA sequences that code for the same CDR3. The chain employs TRBV28 and TRBJ1-2; the match to TRBD1 covers 8 bases. Unmatched junction bases numbered 4, after V lost 6 bases and J lost 1 base. Germline V lookup: CDR1 MDHEN, CDR2 SYDVKM. This CDR3 contains 14 residues. The CDR3 protein is CASSPTGDNYGYTF. The CDR3 coding sequence is TGTGCCAGCAGCCCGACAGGGGATAACTATGGCTACACCTTC.

The V gene is TRBV12-3 or TRBV12-4, the J gene TRBJ1-1; 7 bases line up with TRBD1. The CDR3 sequence is 13 residues long. V shed 4 bases and J 5 bases; nucleotides not matched to a gene: 4. Here the CDR3 reads CASSSMTGTEAFF. CDR3 coding DNA: TGTGCCAGCAGTTCTATGACAGGGACTGAAGCTTTCTTT.

This clone has just one count. The DNA for the CDR3 is TGTGCCACCGAACCAGGACAGGCCGCGGGTGAGCAGTTCTTC. Translation: CATEPGQAAGEQFF. The chain carries TRBV28 and TRBJ2-1, with 7 positions matching TRBD1. CDR3 length equals 14 residues. CDR1 is MDHEN, CDR2 SYDVKM, per germline. V dropped 10 bases and J dropped 9; count of bases not matched to a gene: 15.

The chain carries TRBV11-1 and TRBJ1-5; 9 nucleotides align to TRBD1. Germline loops: CDR1 SGHAT, CDR2 FQDESV (reference sequence). This CDR3 is built from 15 residues. V lost 5 bases and J lost 7; bases outside the gene matches: 9. CDR3 bases: TGTGCCAGCAGCCTCGGACAGGGGATCGGCCAGCCCCAGCATTTT. It yields the protein CASSLGQGIGQPQHF.

This sequence joins TRBV9 and TRBJ1-1; no firm D call. CDR1 and CDR2 from the germline V gene are SGDLS and YYNGEE. The CDR3 runs to 13 residues. V was pared by 0 bases and J by 1 base, with 4 bases between. The CDR3 DNA is TGTGCCAGCAGCGTAGGGGCGAACACTGAAGCTTTCTTT. It encodes CASSVGANTEAFF.

This rearrangement joins TRBV6-2 or TRBV6-3 to TRBJ2-2; the D is unclear. This CDR3 region has 14 residues. Germline assignment: CDR1 MNHEY and CDR2 SVGEGT. Trimming shortened V by 0 bases and J by 1 base, and 3 bases separated the two germline ends. CDR3 sequence: CASSYSLNTGELFF. The CDR3 DNA sequence: TGTGCCAGCAGTTACTCCCTGAACACCGGGGAGCTGTTTTTT.

This clone was recorded once. V usage is TRBV2 and J usage is TRBJ2-1; 7 bases agree with TRBD1. The CDR3 is 13 amino acids. In germline, CDR1 is SNHLY, CDR2 FYNNEI. With V trimmed by 6 bases and J by 5 bases, 4 bases remained unmatched. In DNA, the CDR3 is TGTGCCAGCAGGACCGACAGGGACAATGAGCAGTTCTTC. Its translation is CASRTDRDNEQFF.

The chain joins TRBV7-8 to TRBJ1-2; tentatively, D is TRBD1 (6 bases). CDR3 size: 15 residues. V was trimmed by 1 base and J by 4 bases, leaving 13 bases between them. CDR1 is SGHVS and CDR2 is FQNEAQ in the germline V gene. This CDR3 reads CASSLGTASPYGYTF. The DNA of the CDR3 is TGTGCCAGCAGCTTAGGGACAGCTTCTCCCTATGGCTACACCTTC.

This chain links TRBV28 with TRBJ1-1; D may be TRBD1 (6 bases). Germline assignment: CDR1 MDHEN and CDR2 SYDVKM. The CDR3 spans 16 residues. The V and J ends lost 1 base and 6 bases respectively, with 18 bases between them. CDR3 region: CASSLLGGGREAEAFF. The CDR3 DNA is TGTGCCAGCAGTTTATTGGGAGGGGGGCGAGAAGCTGAAGCTTTCTTT.

The chain links TRBV7-8 to TRBJ1-1; 8 bases fit TRBD1. This CDR3 region has 15 residues. Per the germline V gene, CDR1 is SGHVS and CDR2 is FQNEAQ. V shed 4 bases and J 8 bases; nucleotides not matched to a gene: 12. The CDR3 DNA reads TGTGCCAGCAGCTCTGGGACAGGCGGCTCGGGAGAAGCTTTCTTT. This translates into CASSSGTGGSGEAFF.

This clone was observed a single time. The rearrangement joins TRBV2 to TRBJ2-3; D not certain. Germline CDR1 reads SNHLY; CDR2 reads FYNNEI. V was cut by 5 bases and J by 1 base, with 13 bases left in between. This CDR3 region has 15 residues. The CDR3 coding sequence is TGTGCCAGCAGTTTGAATATGCCGGGCACAGATACGCAGTATTTT. The encoded protein is CASSLNMPGTDTQYF.

The chain joins TRBV5-1 to TRBJ2-7, with 8 nucleotides matching TRBD1. The germline CDR1 and CDR2 sequences are SGHRS and YFSETQ. V shed 3 bases and J 0 bases; nucleotides not matched to a gene: 2. CDR3 length equals 14 residues. The CDR3 here is CASSSGQGSYEQYF. For the CDR3, the DNA is TGCGCCAGCAGCTCTGGACAGGGCTCCTACGAGCAGTACTTC.

The chain uses TRBV2 and TRBJ1-1, with D possibly matching TRBD1 (6 bases). Trimming pared 7 bases from V and 4 bases from J, leaving 13 bases between. Germline V CDR1 and CDR2: SNHLY, FYNNEI. There are 13 residues in the CDR3. This CDR3 reads CASKTGWVTEAFF. The CDR3 nucleotides are TGTGCCAGCAAGACAGGCTGGGTCACTGAAGCTTTCTTT.

J is TRBJ2-7 and V is TRBV7-9; 14 bases fit TRBD2. The CDR3 is 15 amino acids. Germline CDR1 and CDR2: SEHNR and FQNEAQ (reference sequence). Losses at the gene ends were 5 bases for V and 4 bases for J; bases not matched to a gene: 4. The CDR3 DNA is TGTGCCAGCAGCATCGGGACTAGCGGGGGATACGAGCAGTACTTC. Amino acids: CASSIGTSGGYEQYF.

This rearrangement joins TRBV18 to TRBJ2-1; D may be TRBD1 (6 bases). The CDR3 is 14 residues long. Looked up from germline, CDR1 is KGHSH and CDR2 is LQKENI. The V gene lost 8 bases and the J gene lost 7 bases, with 18 bases spanning the gap. In DNA, the CDR3 is TGTGCCAGCACTCGACAGGAGTCGGGTAATGAGCAGTTCTTC. It translates to CASTRQESGNEQFF.

This clone was observed once. The rearrangement links TRBV28 to TRBJ1-1, with D uncertain. V lost 3 bases and J 7 bases, leaving 15 bases between the germline ends. Germline V gene data show CDR1 as MDHEN and CDR2 as SYDVKM. The length of the CDR3 is 14 residues. The DNA for the CDR3 is TGTGCCAGCAGTTTCCCTGCCCATGCCAGTGAAGCTTTCTTT. It translates to CASSFPAHASEAFF.

The chain links TRBV5-6 to TRBJ2-7; 9 nucleotides line up with TRBD1. The CDR3 has 15 amino acids. V trimming: 4 bases; J trimming: 6 bases; junction bases outside the gene matches: 11. The germline gives CDR1 SGHDT, CDR2 YYEEEE. This CDR3 is CASSPGTGLLGEQYF. As DNA, the CDR3 is TGTGCCAGCAGCCCCGGGACAGGGCTCCTTGGCGAGCAGTACTTC.

This sequence joins TRBV28 and TRBJ1-3; maybe TRBD1 (6 bases). The CDR3 runs 15 residues. Germline assignment: CDR1 MDHEN and CDR2 SYDVKM. V lost 5 bases to trimming and J lost 1 base, with 12 bases between them. CDR3 DNA sequence: TGTGCCAGCAGTCCCCAAACAGGGTCTGGAAACACCATATATTTT. Translation: CASSPQTGSGNTIYF.